The 5 T cell receptor beta chains listed next were all sequenced from one sample in a study of regulatory T cells in long-lasting Graves disease. Indicated time point: newly diagnosed GD, antithyroid drugs for less than 3 months. PBMC RNA was the source of the TCR library. Relying on iRepertoire HTBI primers and Arm-PCR of CDR3 regions, the team built TCR beta libraries. TCRdb re-called the multiplex PCR reads with MiXCR, one entry per CDR3 protein. The repertoire holds 500,000 or so distinct CDR3 sequences, with around 15% as singletons. The same data also went into a second study, on T cells in Graves' hyperthyroidism and ophthalmopathy.

The sequences come from peripheral blood mononuclear cells (PBMCs), collected at new diagnosis, from a patient treated with antithyroid drugs. The receptor source for this set is a man aged 35 to 55 with Graves disease.

This clonotype appeared many times. V is TRBV7-3 and J is TRBJ2-3; 10 positions agree with TRBD2. J gave up 2 bases and V 6 bases, and 5 bases lay outside the gene matches. The CDR3 sequence is 15 residues long. CDR1 and CDR2 from the germline V gene are SGHTA and FQGTGA. For the CDR3, the DNA is TGTGCCAGCAGTCTTAGCGGGAGGAACACAGATACGCAGTATTTT. It specifies CASSLSGRNTDTQYF. The full variable domain, rest sourced from reference TRBV7-3 and TRBJ2-3, is GAGVSQTPSNKVTEKGKYVELRCDPISGHTALYWYRQSLGQGPEFLIYFQGTGAADDSGLPNDRFFAVRPEGSVSTLKIQRTERGDSAVYLCASSLSGRNTDTQYFGPGTRLTVL.

This chain connects TRBV6-1 to TRBJ1-5; possible D gene TRBD1, 5 bases. Germline V gives CDR1 MNHNS, CDR2 SASEGT. Trimming left V 6 bases short and J 6 bases short, with 12 bases between. This CDR3 region has 13 residues. In DNA form, the CDR3 reads TGTGCCAGCAGGGCGACAGATTTTCAGCCCCAGCATTTT. Protein product: CASRATDFQPQHF.

This clonotype has a handful of counts. The rearrangement joins TRBV6-2 or TRBV6-3 to TRBJ2-3, with D possibly matching TRBD2 (6 bases). V lost 5 bases to trimming and J lost 7 bases, with 16 bases between them. This CDR3 has 14 residues. The germline gives CDR1 MNHEY, CDR2 SVGEGT. The CDR3 is CASSLRESGNTQYF. The CDR3 DNA reads TGTGCCAGCAGTCTACGGGAGTCCGGGAATACGCAGTATTTT.

This clonotype was detected many times. The chain links TRBV5-1 to TRBJ2-3, with TRBD1 matching over 10 bases. The better agreement between TRBJ2-7 and the DNA end casts doubt on the J call. This CDR3 comprises 16 residues. Germline lookup yields CDR1 SGHRS and CDR2 YFSETQ. CDR3 DNA: TGCGCCAGCAGCTTGACCCCCGGGACAGGGGTAGGGGAGCAGTACTTC. It translates to CASSLTPGTGVGEQYF.

This clonotype was observed many times. The chain employs TRBV10-2 and TRBJ1-1; TRBD1 matches 7 bases. V trimming: 7 bases; J trimming: 6 bases; junction bases outside the gene matches: 8. From germline, CDR1 is WSHSY and CDR2 SAAADI. There are 13 residues in the CDR3. As DNA, the CDR3 is TGCGCCAGCAAAGGACAGGCGGTGTCTGAAGCTTTCTTT. Translating it yields CASKGQAVSEAFF.